This T cell receptor beta chain was obtained from a study of T cells in Graves' hyperthyroidism and ophthalmopathy. Among ophthalmopathy patients, the Clinical Activity Score reached at least 3, the NOSPECS grade reached at least 4, and duration remained under 3 months. After removal of 5 bases from V and 2 bases from J, the junction contained 6 bases not matched to a gene. This CDR3 contains 15 residues. CDR1 SGHTA and CDR2 FQGNSA come from the germline V gene. At least ten counts were recorded for this clonotype. RNA transcripts provided the source from which TCR beta CDR3 regions were amplified. The TCR CDR3 first-round RT-PCR relied on the HTBI primer set. Each CDR3 protein is one row after TCRdb ran MiXCR on the multiplex PCR reads. Of approximately 350,000 distinct CDR3 sequences in the sample, about 16% were seen once.

Sequences were obtained from blood. This clonotype originated in an older woman with Graves' ophthalmopathy. This chain joins TRBV7-2 and TRBJ1-3; the match to TRBD1 covers 7 bases. CDR3 coding DNA: TGTGCCAGCAGCCTCGCGACAGGGCCTGGAAACACCATATATTTT. Translation: CASSLATGPGNTIYF.